This TCR beta chain was observed in a study of shared clonotypes between healthy human individuals. Here immunoSEQ multiplex PCR was the method, and the copy in TCRdb shows in-frame clones only, minus some. The sample holds approximately 500,000 clones; around 73% are singletons and the top ten take around 11%. Sequencing input: PBMCs. The receptor was derived from a woman between 35 and 50 years old in good health. Some clones in this sample may be carry-over from other donors' samples.

CDR3 amino acids: CASRQNRANTGELFF. The CDR3 DNA is TGTGCCAGCAGGCAAAACAGGGCGAACACCGGGGAGCTGTTTTTT. The rearrangement joins TRBV27 to TRBJ2-2; a possible D gene is TRBD1 (6 bases). Trimming left V 6 bases short and J 0 bases short, with 11 bases between. Per germline, CDR1 MNHEY and CDR2 SMNVEV (reference sequence). The length of the CDR3 is 15 residues.